The following is a T cell receptor (beta chain) sequence with its context. This entry comes from a study of blood T cell repertoires in COVID-19. Study in general: T cells, B-cell-depleted T cells, or PBMCs supplied cDNA or gDNA.

CDR3 size: 16 residues. CDR1 is GTSNPN and CDR2 is SVGIG in the germline V gene (reference sequence). The J segment lost 2 bases and the V segment lost 4 bases, leaving 10 bases of the junction unmatched. Produced via immunoSEQ multiplex PCR; TCRdb's table is partial and in-frame only. The sample includes around 450,000 clones, around 89% of them seen just once. The rearrangement joins TRBV30 to TRBJ1-3; 8 bases are a match to TRBD1. This receptor was identified in a young woman with acute or convalescent COVID-19. Sequenced material: peripheral blood. CDR3 coding DNA: TGTGCCTGGAATGGGGACAGGACAATGACTGGAAACACCATATATTTT. It yields the protein CAWNGDRTMTGNTIYF.